This T cell receptor (beta chain) stems from a study of OX40 agonist ivuxolimab in advanced cancers. Study-level background: Patients were dosed with the agonistic anti-OX40 (CD134) antibody ivuxolimab. Participants could have had prior anti-PD-1, anti-PD-L1 or anti-CTLA-4 therapy, and 40% had some. Findings and caveats of the study: Low clonal expansion, among the lowest seen, marked partial responders at 0.1-3.0 mg/kg. Clonal expansion was seen in CD4+ and CD8+ blood T cells by week 6 at 0.1 to 3.0 mg/kg.

Assay used: immunoSEQ multiplex PCR; TCRdb lists only in-frame clones, some missing. Here the sample spans 57,000 or so clones, under 95% being singletons. The germline V gene has CDR1 SQVTM and CDR2 ANQGSEA. The CDR3 length is 14 residues. Deletions cut 1 base from V and 5 bases from J, with 11 bases between. Concerning this clone itself: Its antigen is unidentified.

This receptor was obtained from an adult with an advanced solid tumor such as melanoma, head and neck, liver or kidney cancer. The sequenced sample was CD4+ or CD8+ T cells sorted from blood, obtained in a trial of the OX40 agonist ivuxolimab. The V and J genes are TRBV29-1 and TRBJ2-2, with D possibly TRBD1 on 5 matching bases. In DNA form, the CDR3 reads TGCAGCGTTGAAGGGAACAGGCGGACCGGGGAGCTGTTTTTT. Protein: CSVEGNRRTGELFF.